Detailed here is one TCR beta chain. The data belong to a study of shared clonotypes between healthy human individuals. The table came from immunoSEQ multiplex PCR; TCRdb's copy has only in-frame clones and leaves some out. This table has about 2 million clones, around 96% appearing once. Naive CD8 cells, CD45RO-negative and positively selected for CCR7, excluded terminally differentiated effector memory CD45RA+ cells. The receptor was isolated from a man between 18 and 35 years old in good health. The material sequenced was naive CD8+ T cells sorted from blood.

The CDR3 here is CASSPSPGWEQYF. The CDR3 region has the DNA TGTGCCAGCAGTCCGAGTCCTGGCTGGGAGCAGTACTTC. The V gene is TRBV7-2, the J gene TRBJ2-7; D unresolved. Deletions cut 6 bases from V and 7 bases from J, with 16 bases between. The CDR3 spans 13 residues. The germline V gene has CDR1 SGHTA and CDR2 FQGNSA.